This passage covers 16 T cell receptor beta chains from one sample sequenced in a study of blood T cell repertoires in COVID-19. The repertoire was sequenced with immunoSEQ multiplex PCR; TCRdb's copy has only in-frame clones and lacks some. Of around 88,000 clones in the sample, 65% to 85% were seen once. The sample was peripheral blood. Receptors were obtained from an elderly woman with acute or convalescent COVID-19.

V and J are TRBV7-8 and TRBJ1-4, with 8 positions matching TRBD1. CDR3 length: 15 residues. Germline values: CDR1 SGHVS, CDR2 FQNEAQ. After removal of 5 bases from V and 7 bases from J, the junction contained 9 bases not matched to a gene. The CDR3 spells CASSPMGQVVEKLFF. CDR3 in DNA: TGTGCCAGCAGCCCCATGGGACAGGTTGTTGAAAAACTGTTTTTT.

The chain joins TRBV5-1 to TRBJ2-2, with 10 bases matching TRBD2. The CDR3 covers 14 residues. Losses at the gene ends were 4 bases for V and 9 bases for J; bases not matched to a gene: 6. Germline V CDR1 and CDR2: SGHRS, YFSETQ. CDR3 sequence (DNA): TGCGCCAGCAGCCTGACTAGCGGGTCCCGGGAGCTGTTTTTT. This translates into CASSLTSGSRELFF. Complete variable domain (other parts from reference TRBV5-1 and TRBJ2-2): KAGVTQTPRYLIKTRGQQVTLSCSPISGHRSVSWYQQTPGQGLQFLFEYFSETQRNKGNFPGRFSGRQFSNSRSEMNVSTLELGDSALYLCASSLTSGSRELFFGEGSRLTVL.

The chain recombines TRBV6-5 with TRBJ1-2; the match to TRBD1 covers 8 bases. The CDR3 is made up of 15 amino acids. V was clipped by 5 bases and J by 6 bases; unmatched bases: 11. Germline CDR1 MNHEY, CDR2 SVGAGI. For the CDR3, the DNA is TGTGCCAGCAGTATACTCGCAGGGGGCGCAGATGGCTACACCTTC. Amino acids: CASSILAGGADGYTF.

This clone has just one count. This chain links TRBV3-1 (or the pseudogene TRBV3-2) with TRBJ1-1, with D unclear. This CDR3 comprises 14 residues. Per the germline V gene, CDR1 is LGHDT and CDR2 is YNNKEL (reference sequence). V was shortened by 4 bases and J by 3 bases, with 12 bases between the two germline ends. CDR3 sequence reads: CASSRLGRDTEAFF. CDR3 nucleotides: TGTGCCAGCAGCCGACTAGGACGGGACACTGAAGCTTTCTTT.

This chain connects TRBV6-1 to TRBJ1-1; the match to TRBD1 covers 7 bases. V was pared by 2 bases and J by 4 bases, with 10 bases of the junction left unmatched. This CDR3 has 16 residues. Germline lookup yields CDR1 MNHNS and CDR2 SASEGT. The CDR3 DNA reads as TGTGCCAGCAGTGAAAGAAGGGGGCGCGGGATCACTGAAGCTTTCTTT. Encoded protein: CASSERRGRGITEAFF.

This clone was recorded a few times. The chain has TRBV7-2 and TRBJ1-6; a weak D match, TRBD1 (5 bases). CDR3 length equals 13 residues. V gave up 10 bases and J gave up 6 bases, with 13 bases separating them. Germline V gene data show CDR1 as SGHTA and CDR2 as FQGNSA. The CDR3 DNA is TGTGCCATTACCGTAGGGGTTAATTCACCCCTCCACTTT. It yields the protein CAITVGVNSPLHF.

The CDR3 DNA reads TGTGCCAGCTCACTCTCCCCCGGAGATACGCAGTATTTT. It yields the protein CASSLSPGDTQYF. The chain employs TRBV18 and TRBJ2-3; D remains ambiguous. Germline V gene lookup returns CDR1 KGHSH and CDR2 LQKENI. Trimming cost V 4 bases and J 5 bases, with 10 bases left between them. There are 13 residues in the CDR3.

The chain uses TRBV15 and TRBJ2-7; 8 bases agree with TRBD1. The germline gives CDR1 LNHNV, CDR2 YYDKDF (reference sequence). The CDR3 runs to 16 residues. V was clipped by 4 bases and J by 6 bases; unmatched bases: 14. As DNA, the CDR3 is TGTGCCACCAGCATCTACGGACGGCAGGGGGCCGTCGAGCAGTACTTC. This encodes CATSIYGRQGAVEQYF.

There are a few counts of this clone. V usage is TRBV29-1 and J usage is TRBJ2-2; D call uncertain. Germline V gene data show CDR1 as SQVTM and CDR2 as ANQGSEA. V was clipped by 4 bases and J by 1 base, with 7 bases between them. The CDR3 consists of 13 residues. The CDR3 DNA follows: TGCAGCGTTGGGTCAGGGAACACCGGGGAGCTGTTTTTT. Translation: CSVGSGNTGELFF.

This clone came up a few times. J is TRBJ2-3 and V is TRBV6-1; D not certain. Germline CDR1 MNHNS, CDR2 SASEGT. This CDR3 spans 14 amino acids. Trimming cost V 0 bases and J 7 bases, with 11 bases left between them. The CDR3 loop reads CASSEAPSLYTQYF. Here the CDR3 DNA reads TGTGCCAGCAGTGAAGCGCCGAGTCTATATACGCAGTATTTT.

V is TRBV24-1 and J is TRBJ1-5; D is perhaps TRBD1 (5 bases). The CDR3 sequence is 18 residues long. Germline CDR1 reads KGHDR; CDR2 reads SFDVKD. Between the trimmed V and J ends, which lost 4 bases and 2 bases, there was a span of 20 bases. The CDR3 bases are TGTGCCACCAGTGACCGGACGGGGGGTATGGGGGGCAATCAGCCCCAGCATTTT. It yields the protein CATSDRTGGMGGNQPQHF.

The count of this clone is one. This sequence joins TRBV6-5 and TRBJ1-1; possibly TRBD1 for D (6 bases). The germline CDR1 and CDR2 sequences are MNHEY and SVGAGI. The CDR3 covers 16 residues. The germline V and J ends were trimmed by 0 bases and 3 bases, with 14 bases remaining between them. The CDR3 nucleotides read TGTGCCAGCAGTTACTCGACGGCGGGGGCTGACACTGAAGCTTTCTTT. It translates to CASSYSTAGADTEAFF.

There are a few counts of this clone. V gene TRBV5-4 combines with J gene TRBJ2-7; 7 nucleotides align to TRBD2. This CDR3 contains 14 residues. The junction had 8 bases not matched to a gene; V was cut back by 3 bases and J by 5 bases. Germline V gene data show CDR1 as SGHNT and CDR2 as YYREEE (reference sequence). The CDR3, as DNA: TGTGCCAGCAGCTCGGGTGCTAGCGGAAACGAGCAGTACTTC. This codes for CASSSGASGNEQYF. The whole variable domain, filled in from reference TRBV5-4 and TRBJ2-7, reads ETGVTQSPTHLIKTRGQQVTLRCSSQSGHNTVSWYQQALGQGPQFIFQYYREEENGRGNFPPRFSGLQFPNYSSELNVNALELDDSALYLCASSSGASGNEQYFGPGTRLTVT.

The chain is built from TRBV30 and TRBJ1-1; 8 bases are shared with TRBD1. CDR3 length equals 14 residues. The germline CDR1 and CDR2 sequences are GTSNPN and SVGIG (reference sequence). V shed 5 bases and J 5 bases; nucleotides not matched to a gene: 10. CDR3 sequence reads: CAWAIRGRGTEAFF. CDR3 in DNA: TGTGCCTGGGCTATCAGGGGGCGAGGGACTGAAGCTTTCTTT.

The rearrangement links TRBV28 to TRBJ2-2; D may be TRBD1 (6 bases). Germline V lookup: CDR1 MDHEN, CDR2 SYDVKM. Trimming cost V 4 bases and J 5 bases, with 17 bases left between them. The CDR3 extends over 16 amino acids. DNA of the CDR3: TGTGCCAGCAGTTCGGCAGGGGATCATGGTACCGGGGAGCTGTTTTTT. This sequence encodes CASSSAGDHGTGELFF.

The V gene is TRBV18, the J gene TRBJ1-4; TRBD1 might be the D (6 bases). Germline loops: CDR1 KGHSH, CDR2 LQKENI. This CDR3 spans 15 amino acids. With 1 base removed from V and 6 bases from J, the gap between germline ends came to 12 bases. This chain's CDR3 is CASSPRTGRDEKLFF. In DNA, the CDR3 is TGTGCCAGCTCACCACGAACAGGGAGGGATGAAAAACTGTTTTTT.